This TCR beta chain was sequenced during a study of blood T cells in healthy people across ages. Using a J-beta primer mix together with a sample-barcoded 5' primer, a second PCR was run for roughly 6 to 12 cycles. Samples each returned at least 2.5 million CDR3-containing paired-end reads. TCRdb ran MiXCR on the 5' RACE reads and lists one entry per CDR3 protein. This table has under 800,000 distinct CDR3 sequences, roughly 47% appearing once. The CDR3 covers 18 residues. Germline assignment: CDR1 MDHEN and CDR2 SYDVKM. About 10 milliliters of peripheral blood were drawn from each donor. The total RNA that was extracted per sample amounted to at least 5 micrograms.

This TCR was sampled from a woman between 55 and 75 years old in good health. The chain uses TRBV28 and TRBJ2-5, with TRBD1 identical over 9 bases. With the DNA end fitting TRBJ2-7 better, the J assignment may be wrong. What was sequenced was blood. The CDR3 loop is CASRGFGGPDRGTHEQYF. Written as DNA, the CDR3 is TGTGCCAGCAGGGGTTTCGGGGGCCCGGACAGGGGCACCCACGAGCAGTACTTC.